Shown below are 6 T cell receptor beta chains from a single sample sequenced in a study of blood T cell repertoires in COVID-19. Using immunoSEQ multiplex PCR, the repertoire was profiled, and TCRdb retains in-frame clones only, with some absent. The sample records about 160,000 clones, approximately 92% being singletons. Sequenced input: peripheral blood. Receptors originate from a woman aged 45-65 years with acute or convalescent COVID-19.

J is TRBJ2-4 and V is TRBV2, with a possible D match to TRBD1 (6 bases). There are 17 residues in the CDR3. Germline V lookup: CDR1 SNHLY, CDR2 FYNNEI. V lost 2 bases and J 0 bases, leaving 14 bases between the germline ends. CDR3 sequence: CASSEQTGPLAKNIQYF. The DNA of the CDR3 is TGTGCCAGCAGTGAACAGACAGGCCCACTAGCCAAAAACATTCAGTACTTC.

The chain carries TRBV10-3 and TRBJ1-4, with TRBD1 matching over 7 bases. This CDR3 comprises 15 residues. Trimming cost V 4 bases and J 5 bases; bases outside gene matches: 7. The V gene's germline CDR1 is ENHRY and CDR2 SYGVKD. The CDR3 nucleotides read TGTGCCATCAGTGGCACAGGGGCGGCAAATGAAAAACTGTTTTTT. Its translation: CAISGTGAANEKLFF.

The V call is TRBV29-1, the J call TRBJ1-2; a weak D match, TRBD1 (6 bases). Germline CDR1 and CDR2: SQVTM and ANQGSEA. CDR3 length equals 12 residues. Trimming removed 4 bases from V and 4 bases from J, with 10 bases in between. As DNA, the CDR3 is TGCAGCGTTGCTACAGGGCGCTATGGCTACACCTTC. Protein product: CSVATGRYGYTF.

The rearrangement uses TRBV7-8 and TRBJ1-6; 9 nucleotides align to TRBD1. J lost 10 bases, V lost 5 bases, and 9 bases had no gene match. Germline CDR1 is SGHVS and CDR2 is FQNEAQ. The CDR3 is 15 amino acids. The CDR3 coding sequence is TGTGCCAGCAGCCCCCCCGGGACAGGGATGTCACCCCTCCACTTT. It yields the protein CASSPPGTGMSPLHF.

The chain joins TRBV27 to TRBJ1-4, with D tentatively TRBD1 (6 bases). The CDR3 is 16 amino acids. The V and J ends lost 5 bases and 3 bases respectively, with 16 bases between them. The V gene's germline CDR1 is MNHEY and CDR2 SMNVEV (reference sequence). The CDR3 DNA reads as TGTGCCAGCAGTCTCGGGACATATCTTCCTAATGAAAAACTGTTTTTT. Its translation: CASSLGTYLPNEKLFF. The complete variable domain, with remaining parts taken from reference TRBV27 and TRBJ1-4, reads EAQVTQNPRYLITVTGKKLTVTCSQNMNHEYMSWYRQDPGLGLRQIYYSMNVEVTDKGDVPEGYKVSRKEKRNFPLILESPSPNQTSLYFCASSLGTYLPNEKLFFGSGTQLSVL.

The J gene is TRBJ1-1, the V gene TRBV12-2. TRBV12-2 counts as a pseudogene. CDR3 length equals 16 residues. The CDR3 nucleotides read TGTGCAAGTCGCTTAGGACTGAAATTCATGAACACTGAAGCTTTCTTT. Protein product: CASRLGLKFMNTEAFF.